This TCR beta chain is drawn from a study of blood T cells in healthy people across ages. Across the study: Template switching captured about one barcoded beta molecule per two T cells. Study findings and constraints: Naive CD4+ cells and diversity were both higher in long-lived donors than in aged donors.

A sample-barcoded 5' primer and a J-beta primer mix were used in a second PCR of about 6 to 12 cycles. MiXCR, run by TCRdb on the 5' RACE reads, gives a single entry per CDR3 protein. The sample records 780,000 or so distinct CDR3 sequences, around half being singletons. The V gene lost 7 bases and the J gene lost 0 bases, with 12 bases spanning the gap. CDR3 size: 14 residues. The germline gives CDR1 SNHLY, CDR2 FYNNEI. As for this clonotype: What it binds is unknown.

The receptor was derived from an elderly man in good health. V and J are TRBV2 and TRBJ1-1; D is undetermined. The sequencing sample was made of blood. CDR3 coding DNA: TGTGCCAGCACCCCTAGGACGGTGAACACTGAAGCTTTCTTT. Protein: CASTPRTVNTEAFF. Looking up the rest from reference TRBV2 and TRBJ1-1 gives the full variable domain: EPEVTQTPSHQVTQMGQEVILRCVPISNHLYFYWYRQILGQKVEFLVSFYNNEISEKSEIFDDQFSVERPDGSNFTLKIRSTKLEDSAMYFCASTPRTVNTEAFFGQGTRLTVV.